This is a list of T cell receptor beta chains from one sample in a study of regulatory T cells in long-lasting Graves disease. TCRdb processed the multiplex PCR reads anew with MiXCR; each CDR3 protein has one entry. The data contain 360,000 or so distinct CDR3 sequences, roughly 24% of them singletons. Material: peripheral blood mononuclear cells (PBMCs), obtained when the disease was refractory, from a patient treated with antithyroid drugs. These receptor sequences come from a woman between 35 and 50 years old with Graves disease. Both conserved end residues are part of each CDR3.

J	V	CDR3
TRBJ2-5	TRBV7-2	CASSEWTGAYQETQYF
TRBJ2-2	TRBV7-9	CASSPRQGYNTGELFF
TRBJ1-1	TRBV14	CASSQVGVNTEAFF
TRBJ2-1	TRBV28	CASSSRALRTYNEQFF
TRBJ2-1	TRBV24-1	CATSDVTSSGQFF
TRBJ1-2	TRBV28	CASSLHSNYGYTF
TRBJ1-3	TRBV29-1	CSYVEFGTLGNTIYF
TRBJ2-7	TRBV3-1	CASSQVRFEQYF
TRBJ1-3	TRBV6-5	CASSYSVGSSGNTIYF
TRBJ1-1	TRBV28	CASRFPRVKNTEAFF
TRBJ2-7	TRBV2	CASSQGQTYEQYF
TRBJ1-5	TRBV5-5	CASSLGTAWNQPQHF
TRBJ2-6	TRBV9	CASSAGQGAGANVLTF
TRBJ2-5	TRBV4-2	CASRGQREETQYF
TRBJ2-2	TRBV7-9	CASRATGELFF
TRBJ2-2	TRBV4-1	CASSQTGAGELFF
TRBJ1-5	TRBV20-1	CSVWRPGRLNQPQHF
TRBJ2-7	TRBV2	CASSEAGYRSYEQYF
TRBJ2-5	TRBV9	CASTAHNGGLGETQYF
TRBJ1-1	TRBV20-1	CSASIQGYTEAFF
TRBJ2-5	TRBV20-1	CSGLAGLLIETQYF
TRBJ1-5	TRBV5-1	CASSSGVGQSNQPQHF
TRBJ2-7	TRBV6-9	CASSYTTGADEQYF
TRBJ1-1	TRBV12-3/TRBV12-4	CASSFRSGGRENTETFF
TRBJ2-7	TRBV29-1	CSVVTGGWTYEQYF
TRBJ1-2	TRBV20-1	CSAPTGEDGYTF
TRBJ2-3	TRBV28	CASSNLLAGTQYF
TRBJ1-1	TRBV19	CASTAGGSEAFF
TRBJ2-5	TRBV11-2	CASSLTSGGEETQYF
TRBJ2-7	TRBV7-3	CASSPGTSGRKYF
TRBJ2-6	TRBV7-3	CASSPGTSGVRGANVLTF
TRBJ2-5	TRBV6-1	CASSRPTGLGQETQYF
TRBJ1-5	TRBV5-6	CASSLGIEQPQHF
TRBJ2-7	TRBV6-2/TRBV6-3	CASRVGGPSYEQYF
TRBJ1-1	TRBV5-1	CASSWGSYSTNTEAFF
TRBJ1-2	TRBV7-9	CASSVGTAFGCTF
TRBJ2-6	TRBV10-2	CASRAKGPPLFSGANVLTF
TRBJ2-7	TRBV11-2	CASSFISGGAGVEQYF
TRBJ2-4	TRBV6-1	CASRPPVAGGKDIQYF